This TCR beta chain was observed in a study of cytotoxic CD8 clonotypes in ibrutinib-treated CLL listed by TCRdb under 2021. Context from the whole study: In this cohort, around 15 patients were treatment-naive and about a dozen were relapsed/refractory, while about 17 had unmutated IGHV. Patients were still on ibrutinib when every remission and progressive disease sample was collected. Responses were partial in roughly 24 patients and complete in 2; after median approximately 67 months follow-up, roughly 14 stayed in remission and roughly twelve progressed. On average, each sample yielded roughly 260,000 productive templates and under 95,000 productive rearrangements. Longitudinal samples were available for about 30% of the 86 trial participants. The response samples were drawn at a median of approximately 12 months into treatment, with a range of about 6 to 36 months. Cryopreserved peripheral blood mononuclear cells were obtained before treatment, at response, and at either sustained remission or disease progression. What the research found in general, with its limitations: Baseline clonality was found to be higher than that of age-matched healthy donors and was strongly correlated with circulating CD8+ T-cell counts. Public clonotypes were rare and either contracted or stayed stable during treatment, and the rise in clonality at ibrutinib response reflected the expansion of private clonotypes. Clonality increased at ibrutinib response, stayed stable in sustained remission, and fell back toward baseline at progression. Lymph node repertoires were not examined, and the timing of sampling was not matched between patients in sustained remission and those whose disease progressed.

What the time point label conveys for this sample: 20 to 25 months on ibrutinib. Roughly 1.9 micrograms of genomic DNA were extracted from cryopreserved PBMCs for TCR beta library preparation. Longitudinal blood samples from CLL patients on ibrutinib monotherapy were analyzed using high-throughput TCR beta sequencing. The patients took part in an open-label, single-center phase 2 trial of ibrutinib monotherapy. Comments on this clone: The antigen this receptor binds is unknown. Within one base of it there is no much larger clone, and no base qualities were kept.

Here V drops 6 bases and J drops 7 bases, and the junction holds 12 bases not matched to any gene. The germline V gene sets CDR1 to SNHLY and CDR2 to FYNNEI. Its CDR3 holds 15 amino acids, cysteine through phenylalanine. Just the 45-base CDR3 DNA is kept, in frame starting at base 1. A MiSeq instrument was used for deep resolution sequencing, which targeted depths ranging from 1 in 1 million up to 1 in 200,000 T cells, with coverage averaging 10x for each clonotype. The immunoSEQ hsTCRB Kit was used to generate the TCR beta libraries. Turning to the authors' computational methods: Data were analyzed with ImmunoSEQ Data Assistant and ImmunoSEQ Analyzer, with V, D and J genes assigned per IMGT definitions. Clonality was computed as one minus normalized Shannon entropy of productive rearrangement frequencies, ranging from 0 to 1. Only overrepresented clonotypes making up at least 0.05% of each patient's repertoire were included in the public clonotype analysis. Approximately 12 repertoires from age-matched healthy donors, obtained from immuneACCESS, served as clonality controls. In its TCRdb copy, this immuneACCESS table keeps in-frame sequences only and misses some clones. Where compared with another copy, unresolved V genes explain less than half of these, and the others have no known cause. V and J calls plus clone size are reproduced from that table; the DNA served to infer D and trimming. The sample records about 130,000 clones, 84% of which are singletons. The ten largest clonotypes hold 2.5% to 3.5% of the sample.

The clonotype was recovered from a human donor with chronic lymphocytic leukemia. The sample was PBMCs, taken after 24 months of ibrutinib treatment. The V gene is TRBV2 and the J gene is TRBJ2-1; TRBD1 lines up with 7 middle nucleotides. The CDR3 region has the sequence CASSNLRQGRNEQFF. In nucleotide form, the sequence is TGTGCCAGCAGCAACCTAAGACAGGGCAGGAATGAGCAGTTCTTC. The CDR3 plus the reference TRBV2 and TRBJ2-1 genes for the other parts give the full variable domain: EPEVTQTPSHQVTQMGQEVILRCVPISNHLYFYWYRQILGQKVEFLVSFYNNEISEKSEIFDDQFSVERPDGSNFTLKIRSTKLEDSAMYFCASSNLRQGRNEQFFGPGTRLTVL.